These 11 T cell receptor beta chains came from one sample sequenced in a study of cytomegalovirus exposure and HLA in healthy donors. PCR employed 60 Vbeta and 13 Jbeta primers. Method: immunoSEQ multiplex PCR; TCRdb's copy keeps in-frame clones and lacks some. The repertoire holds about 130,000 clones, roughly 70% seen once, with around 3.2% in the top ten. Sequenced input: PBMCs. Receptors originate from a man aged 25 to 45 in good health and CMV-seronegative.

CDR3 residues: CAWSVSGTVETQYF. DNA of the CDR3: TGTGCCTGGAGTGTCTCTGGGACAGTTGAGACCCAGTACTTC. This chain links TRBV30 with TRBJ2-5, with 7 bases fitting TRBD1. Looked up from germline, CDR1 is GTSNPN and CDR2 is SVGIG (reference sequence). The ends lost 0 bases at V and 5 bases at J; junction bases unmatched: 6. The CDR3 is made up of 14 amino acids.

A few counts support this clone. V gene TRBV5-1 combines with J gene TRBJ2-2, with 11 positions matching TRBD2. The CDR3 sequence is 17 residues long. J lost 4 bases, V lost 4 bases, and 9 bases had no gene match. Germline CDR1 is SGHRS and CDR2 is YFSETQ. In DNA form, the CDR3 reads TGCGCCAGCAGCGGAGGGACTAGCGGATTTCCCACCGGGGAGCTGTTTTTT. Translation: CASSGGTSGFPTGELFF.

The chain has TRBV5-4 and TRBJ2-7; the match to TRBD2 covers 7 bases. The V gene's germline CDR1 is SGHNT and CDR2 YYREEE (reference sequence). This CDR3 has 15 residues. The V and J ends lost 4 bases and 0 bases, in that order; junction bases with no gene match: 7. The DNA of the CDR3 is TGTGCCAGCAGCAGTCTAGCGGAGAGCTCCTACGAGCAGTACTTC. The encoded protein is CASSSLAESSYEQYF.

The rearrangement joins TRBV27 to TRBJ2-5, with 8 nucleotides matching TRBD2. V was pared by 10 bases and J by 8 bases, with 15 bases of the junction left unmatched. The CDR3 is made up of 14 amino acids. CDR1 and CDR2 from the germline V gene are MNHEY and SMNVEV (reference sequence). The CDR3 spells CATRRGDWYGTQYF. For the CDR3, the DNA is TGTGCCACCAGGCGGGGGGATTGGTATGGTACCCAGTACTTC.

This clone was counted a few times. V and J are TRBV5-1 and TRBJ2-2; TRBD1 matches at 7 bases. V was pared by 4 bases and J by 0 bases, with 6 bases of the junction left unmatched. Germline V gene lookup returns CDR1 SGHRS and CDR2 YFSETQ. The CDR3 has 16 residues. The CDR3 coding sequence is TGCGCCAGCAGCCCAACCGGGACAGCGAACACCGGGGAGCTGTTTTTT. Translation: CASSPTGTANTGELFF.

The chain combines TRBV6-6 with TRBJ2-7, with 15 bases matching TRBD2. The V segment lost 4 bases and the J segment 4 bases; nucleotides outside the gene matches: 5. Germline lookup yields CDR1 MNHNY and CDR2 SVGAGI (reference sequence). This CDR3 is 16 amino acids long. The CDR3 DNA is TGTGCCAGCAGTTCCCAGGGACTAGCGGGAGGTTACGAGCAGTACTTC. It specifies CASSSQGLAGGYEQYF.

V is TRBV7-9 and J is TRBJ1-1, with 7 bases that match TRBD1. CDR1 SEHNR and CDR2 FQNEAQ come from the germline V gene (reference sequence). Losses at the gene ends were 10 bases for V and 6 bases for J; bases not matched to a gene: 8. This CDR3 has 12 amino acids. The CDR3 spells CATYTGDPEAFF. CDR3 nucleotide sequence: TGTGCCACTTATACAGGGGACCCTGAAGCTTTCTTT.

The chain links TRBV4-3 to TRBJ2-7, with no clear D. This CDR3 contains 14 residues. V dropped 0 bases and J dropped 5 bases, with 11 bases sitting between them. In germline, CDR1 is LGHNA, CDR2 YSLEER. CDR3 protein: CASSQEEQTHEQYF. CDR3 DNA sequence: TGCGCCAGCAGCCAAGAGGAACAGACCCACGAGCAGTACTTC.

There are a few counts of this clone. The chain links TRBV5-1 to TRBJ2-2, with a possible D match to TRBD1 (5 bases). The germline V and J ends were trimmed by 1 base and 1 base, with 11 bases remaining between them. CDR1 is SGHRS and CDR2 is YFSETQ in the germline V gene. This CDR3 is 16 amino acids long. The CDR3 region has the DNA TGCGCCAGCAGCTTGTTCATCCAGGGGAACACCGGGGAGCTGTTTTTT. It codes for CASSLFIQGNTGELFF.

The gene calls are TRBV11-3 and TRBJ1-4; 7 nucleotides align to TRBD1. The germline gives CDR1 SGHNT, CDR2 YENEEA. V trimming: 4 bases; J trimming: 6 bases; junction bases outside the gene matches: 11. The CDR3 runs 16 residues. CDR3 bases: TGTGCCAGCAGCTCATACAGGGGTAAGGCCGATGAAAAACTGTTTTTT. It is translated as CASSSYRGKADEKLFF.

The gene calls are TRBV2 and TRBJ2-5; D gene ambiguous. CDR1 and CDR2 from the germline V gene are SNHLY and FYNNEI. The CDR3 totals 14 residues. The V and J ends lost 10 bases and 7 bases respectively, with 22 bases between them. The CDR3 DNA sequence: TGTGCCACCCACGGCAGCTCGGGTTATGGGACCCAGTACTTC. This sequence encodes CATHGSSGYGTQYF. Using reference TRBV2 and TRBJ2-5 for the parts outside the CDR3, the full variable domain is EPEVTQTPSHQVTQMGQEVILRCVPISNHLYFYWYRQILGQKVEFLVSFYNNEISEKSEIFDDQFSVERPDGSNFTLKIRSTKLEDSAMYFCATHGSSGYGTQYFGPGTRLLVL.